Here is one T cell receptor (beta chain) with its context. Its antigen is currently unknown. This CDR3 spans 13 amino acids. Germline V gene sequence: CDR1 KGHDR, CDR2 SFDVKD. Between the trimmed V and J ends, which lost 3 bases and 4 bases, there was a span of 6 bases. Through a sample-barcoded 5' primer and a J-beta primer mix, a second PCR was run for roughly 6 to 11 cycles. TCRdb reprocessed the 5' RACE reads with MiXCR, giving one entry per CDR3 protein. Found here are 1.6 million or so distinct CDR3 sequences, roughly 30% of them singletons; the top ten hold 10% to 12%. The record originates from a study of blood T cells in healthy people across ages. Findings of the study overall: Observed TCR beta diversity per million T cells went down as age went up. This fall followed a roughly linear course with age.

Total RNA was isolated from each sample in quantities of at least 5 micrograms. V gene TRBV24-1 combines with J gene TRBJ2-1, with D unclear. The origin of this receptor is a woman aged 30 to 39 in good health. Specimen: blood. The CDR3 reads CATSDTEYNEQFF. CDR3 coding DNA: TGTGCCACCAGTGATACAGAGTACAATGAGCAGTTCTTC.